This TCR beta chain derives from a study of T-cell memory formation after mild COVID-19 (dated by TCRdb to the early 2020s). For the wider study: TCR sequence clusters from the two donors were largely donor specific. In two donors, T-cell clones that expanded and contracted after mild COVID-19 were followed by sequencing TCRalpha and TCRbeta repertoires longitudinally. The cohort comprised two young, previously healthy adult volunteers, one female and one male.

The instrument was an Illumina NovaSeq 6000. cDNA libraries for TCRalpha and TCRbeta were prepared by 5'RACE using constant-segment primers, with sample barcodes and unique molecular identifiers added. RNA was extracted from every sample with Trizol reagent. The libraries were amplified in two PCR steps, and the second step added a second sample barcode and Illumina TruSeq adapters. Sequencing of the libraries was done on an Illumina NovaSeq, producing 2 x 150 bp paired-end reads. For the original study's pipeline: Reads were demultiplexed and collapsed into UMI-guided consensus sequences with migec v1.2.7. Using mixcr v2.1.11, UMI consensuses were aligned to TRA and TRB V and J templates and then assembled into clonotypes. Clonotypes were classified as expanded or contracted when called significant by both edgeR and NoisET, with noise models trained on biological replicates. For edgeR calls, the thresholds were a false discovery rate-adjusted p below 0.01 and a log2 fold-change of 1. As an exploratory analysis of dynamics, max-normalized trajectories of the 1000 most abundant clonotypes were examined by PCA with hierarchical clustering. Each responding clone was given a CD4 or CD8 phenotype based on the CD4+ and CD8+ repertoires, which had been sequenced separately. In-frame beta chains were kept once TCRdb had trimmed the public reads at Q25 with fastp and called clones with MiXCR. Each entry merges the rows of one CDR3 protein and shows their most common DNA and genes. These V and J calls derive from TCRdb rather than the authors' analysis. The sample data list 350,000 to 400,000 distinct CDR3 sequences, and roughly 21% of these were observed just once. The ten largest clonotypes hold under 15% of the sample.

Details on this clonotype: The antigen it binds to is not known. Per-base quality was not reported, and no clone a single base away is much larger than it.

General study outcomes and caveats: Contracting CD4+ clones were found mainly in CM and EM memory subsets, while CD8+ clones were enriched in EMRA. Whether the second-wave clones peaking on day 37 were SARS-CoV-2 specific was not confirmed. The detection of some responding clones in pre-infection memory suggests that pre-existing cross-reactive memory T cells joined the SARS-CoV-2 response. Only a couple of mild cases were covered by the study, and larger cohorts that include severe cases with pre-infection samples were considered necessary. From day 15 to 85, contracting clones showed balanced CD4/CD8 phenotypes, whereas a second wave of clones that expanded from day 15 to 37 leaned towards CD4+.

Ficoll-Paque density gradient centrifugation was used to isolate PBMCs. The CDR1 and CDR2 encoded by the germline V gene (reference sequence) are DFQATT and SNEGSKA. From the cysteine up to the phenylalanine, the CDR3 has a length of 13 residues. Only CDR3 DNA is held: 39 bases, read in frame from base 1. V gives up 3 bases and J gives up 5 bases, and the segment between their germline ends measures 13 bases. This receptor was taken from an adult woman who had mild COVID-19 (a few samples of this study predate the infection). The sample titles of this study are shuffled in the database, so cell type and time point are left out; the donor was told from shared clones. The sample was PBMCs or a T cell subset sorted from them (not recorded which). The chain is encoded by TRBV20-1 joined to TRBJ2-5, with TRBD2 as a weak D call on 5 bases. The CDR3 is CSARRARGETQYF. Read as DNA, the sequence is TGCAGTGCTAGGCGGGCCCGAGGGGAGACCCAGTACTTC.